These 8 T cell receptor beta chains originate from one sample sequenced in a study of cytomegalovirus exposure and HLA in healthy donors. 60 Vbeta and 13 Jbeta primers were used in PCR. Assay used: immunoSEQ multiplex PCR; TCRdb lists only in-frame clones, some missing. Among approximately 130,000 clones listed, 79% were seen once. The source material was PBMCs. The receptor set was obtained from a male donor in good health and CMV-seronegative.

The chain carries TRBV18 and TRBJ2-7, with a weak D call TRBD2 (6 bases). This CDR3 spans 16 amino acids. Trimming stripped 3 bases from V and 0 bases from J, with 15 bases between. In germline, CDR1 is KGHSH, CDR2 LQKENI. CDR3 sequence: CASSPPRESLSYEQYF. CDR3 DNA sequence: TGTGCCAGCTCACCCCCCCGGGAGTCTCTCTCCTACGAGCAGTACTTC.

The chain uses TRBV7-6 and TRBJ2-7, with 8 bases identical to TRBD2. The CDR3 totals 15 residues. CDR1 and CDR2 from the germline V gene are SGHVS and FNYEAQ. V shed 5 bases, J shed 4 bases, and the junction held 10 bases outside the gene matches. CDR3 protein: CASSHRGGRDYEQYF. The CDR3 DNA reads as TGTGCCAGCAGCCATCGGGGGGGACGAGATTACGAGCAGTACTTC.

The sample holds a few counts of this clone. The V gene is TRBV5-6, the J gene TRBJ2-4; the D gene is possibly TRBD1 (5 bases). The CDR3 spans 14 residues. Trimming removed 0 bases from V and 3 bases from J, with 7 bases in between. Germline V gives CDR1 SGHDT, CDR2 YYEEEE. The CDR3 sequence is CASSLGTIKNIQYF. The CDR3 nucleotides read TGTGCCAGCAGCTTGGGGACAATCAAAAACATTCAGTACTTC. Full variable domain (missing parts from reference TRBV5-6 and TRBJ2-4): DAGVTQSPTHLIKTRGQQVTLRCSPKSGHDTVSWYQQALGQGPQFIFQYYEEEERQRGNFPDRFSGHQFPNYSSELNVNALLLGDSALYLCASSLGTIKNIQYFGAGTRLSVL.

CDR3 DNA sequence: TGTGCCAGCAGCTTAGACCCTGCCTATAATTCACCCCTCCACTTT. This sequence encodes CASSLDPAYNSPLHF. The rearrangement uses TRBV11-2 and TRBJ1-6; D uncertain. The germline V gene has CDR1 SGHAT and CDR2 FQNNGV. The CDR3 spans 15 residues. The V end was cut by 0 bases, the J end by 2 bases, with 5 bases between.

The chain has TRBV7-9 and TRBJ2-5; D might be TRBD2 (5 bases). This CDR3 spans 14 amino acids. V was pared by 1 base and J by 3 bases, with 9 bases between. Germline V gene sequence: CDR1 SEHNR, CDR2 FQNEAQ (reference sequence). CDR3 amino acids: CASSLGRWEETQYF. CDR3 nucleotides: TGTGCCAGCAGCTTAGGGAGGTGGGAAGAGACCCAGTACTTC.

This clone was found a few times. The V and J genes are TRBV10-3 and TRBJ1-1; 7 nucleotides agree with TRBD1. This CDR3 has 15 residues. CDR1 is ENHRY and CDR2 is SYGVKD in the germline V gene. The J segment lost 0 bases and the V segment lost 2 bases, leaving 3 bases of the junction unmatched. The CDR3 region is CAISEATGLNTEAFF. The CDR3 region has the DNA TGTGCCATCAGTGAGGCGACAGGGTTGAACACTGAAGCTTTCTTT.

This clone was found once. The genes are TRBV30 and TRBJ2-3; D might be TRBD2 (5 bases). CDR1 and CDR2 (germline): GTSNPN, SVGIG (reference sequence). V lost 3 bases and J 0 bases, leaving 10 bases between the germline ends. This CDR3 is 14 amino acids long. This chain's CDR3 is CAWSRGRSTDTQYF. CDR3 DNA sequence: TGTGCCTGGAGCCGAGGGAGAAGCACAGATACGCAGTATTTT.

V is TRBV2 and J is TRBJ1-6; D remains ambiguous. CDR1 SNHLY and CDR2 FYNNEI come from the germline V gene. V was shortened by 0 bases and J by 8 bases, with 14 bases between the two germline ends. The CDR3 consists of 16 residues. The CDR3 sequence: CASSEARTGWDSPLHF. Here the CDR3 DNA reads TGTGCCAGCAGTGAAGCAAGGACGGGGTGGGATTCACCCCTCCACTTT.